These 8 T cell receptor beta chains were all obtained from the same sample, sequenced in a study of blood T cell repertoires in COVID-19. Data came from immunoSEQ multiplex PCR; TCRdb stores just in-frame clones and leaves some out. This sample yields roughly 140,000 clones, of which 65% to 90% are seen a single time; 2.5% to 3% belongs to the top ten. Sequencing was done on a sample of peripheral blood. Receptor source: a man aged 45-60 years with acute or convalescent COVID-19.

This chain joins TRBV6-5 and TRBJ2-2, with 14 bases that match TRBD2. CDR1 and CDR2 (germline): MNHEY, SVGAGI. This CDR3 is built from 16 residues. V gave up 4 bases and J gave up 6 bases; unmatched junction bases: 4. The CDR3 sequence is CASSWGLAGASGELFF. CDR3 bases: TGTGCCAGCAGTTGGGGACTAGCGGGAGCATCCGGGGAGCTGTTTTTT.

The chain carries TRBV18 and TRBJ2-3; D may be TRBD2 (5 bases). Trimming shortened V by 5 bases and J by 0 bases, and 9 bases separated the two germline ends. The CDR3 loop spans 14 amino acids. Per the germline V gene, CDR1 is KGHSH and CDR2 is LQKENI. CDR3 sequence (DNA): TGTGCCAGCTCAGAGCGGACGAGCACAGATACGCAGTATTTT. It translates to CASSERTSTDTQYF.

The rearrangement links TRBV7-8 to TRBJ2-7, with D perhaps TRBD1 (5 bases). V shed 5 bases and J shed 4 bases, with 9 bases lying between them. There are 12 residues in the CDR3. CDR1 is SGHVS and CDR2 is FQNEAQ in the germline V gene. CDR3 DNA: TGTGCCAGCAGCCAAAAGGGGTACGAGCAGTACTTC. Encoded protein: CASSQKGYEQYF.

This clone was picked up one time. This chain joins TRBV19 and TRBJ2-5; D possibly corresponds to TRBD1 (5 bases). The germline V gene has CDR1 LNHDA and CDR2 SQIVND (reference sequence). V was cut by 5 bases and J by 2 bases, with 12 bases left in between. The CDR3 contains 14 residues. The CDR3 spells CASSFQGLQETQYF. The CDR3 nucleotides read TGTGCCAGTAGTTTCCAGGGCCTTCAAGAGACCCAGTACTTC.

In DNA form, the CDR3 reads TGTGCCAGCAGTGAAGCGCTGCGGGACAGGGGATTTGGTCAGCCCCAGCATTTT. Residues: CASSEALRDRGFGQPQHF. The chain combines TRBV6-1 with TRBJ1-5; TRBD1 matches 10 bases. V lost 0 bases and J lost 6; bases outside the gene matches: 11. Germline V CDR1 and CDR2: MNHNS, SASEGT. This CDR3 comprises 18 residues.

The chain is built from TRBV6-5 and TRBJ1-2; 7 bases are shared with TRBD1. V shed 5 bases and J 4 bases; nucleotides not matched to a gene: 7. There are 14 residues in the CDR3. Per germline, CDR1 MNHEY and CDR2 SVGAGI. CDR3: CASSTWTGSYGYTF. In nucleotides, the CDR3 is TGTGCCAGCAGTACCTGGACAGGCTCCTATGGCTACACCTTC.

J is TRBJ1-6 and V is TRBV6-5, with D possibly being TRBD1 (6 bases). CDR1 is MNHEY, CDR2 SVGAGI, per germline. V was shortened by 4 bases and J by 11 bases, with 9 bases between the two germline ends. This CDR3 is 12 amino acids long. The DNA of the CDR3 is TGTGCCAGCAGTTGGGAGGGGGCACCCCTCCACTTT. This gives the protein CASSWEGAPLHF.

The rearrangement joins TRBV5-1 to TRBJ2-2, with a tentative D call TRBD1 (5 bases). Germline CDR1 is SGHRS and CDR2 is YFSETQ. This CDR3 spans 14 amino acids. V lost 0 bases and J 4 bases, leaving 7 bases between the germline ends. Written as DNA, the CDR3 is TGCGCCAGCAGCTTGGAGGGGTCCACCGGGGAGCTGTTTTTT. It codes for CASSLEGSTGELFF.